The 24 T cell receptor beta chains below all came from one sample that was sequenced in a study of blood T cell repertoires in COVID-19. Assay used: immunoSEQ multiplex PCR; TCRdb lists only in-frame clones, some missing. The table shows tens of thousands of clones, with about nine tenths occurring only once. The sample comprised peripheral blood. These receptors were taken from a human donor in a cohort sampled during active COVID-19.

The chain employs TRBV19 and TRBJ1-1; 10 bases agree with TRBD1. Trimming at V came to 5 bases and at J to 0 bases, leaving 3 bases not matched to a gene. Germline CDR1 is LNHDA and CDR2 is SQIVND (reference sequence). The CDR3 contains 15 residues. CDR3 sequence reads: CASSWTGGMNTEAFF. The CDR3 coding sequence is TGTGCCAGTAGTTGGACAGGGGGAATGAACACTGAAGCTTTCTTT.

The V and J genes are TRBV10-2 and TRBJ1-2; D remains unclear. CDR1 and CDR2 from the germline V gene are WSHSY and SAAADI. Trimming pared 2 bases from V and 5 bases from J, leaving 15 bases between. This CDR3 has 15 residues. The CDR3 DNA follows: TGCGCCAGCAGTGAGGTTTTTGAGAAAGCGTATGGCTACACCTTC. Translating it yields CASSEVFEKAYGYTF.

The chain joins TRBV11-2 to TRBJ2-7, with 10 bases matching TRBD2. Germline-derived CDR1 and CDR2 are SGHAT and FQNNGV. This CDR3 spans 14 amino acids. V shed 5 bases, J shed 7 bases, and the junction held 8 bases outside the gene matches. In nucleotides, the CDR3 is TGTGCCAGCAGCACCACTAGCGGGGCTCTTGAGCAGTACTTC. Translated, it gives CASSTTSGALEQYF.

CDR3 amino acids: CASSTLALQETQYF. CDR3 DNA: TGTGCCAGTAGTACCTTAGCGCTACAAGAGACCCAGTACTTC. The chain couples TRBV19 to TRBJ2-5, with a weak D call TRBD2 (5 bases). The CDR3 loop spans 14 amino acids. Germline values: CDR1 LNHDA, CDR2 SQIVND (reference sequence). Trimming stripped 4 bases from V and 2 bases from J, with 11 bases between.

J is TRBJ2-2 and V is TRBV10-3, with 8 positions matching TRBD1. The J segment lost 3 bases and the V segment lost 0 bases, leaving 6 bases of the junction unmatched. Germline V gives CDR1 ENHRY, CDR2 SYGVKD. This CDR3 is built from 17 residues. CDR3 sequence reads: CAISESVGRGHTGELFF. In nucleotides, the CDR3 is TGTGCCATCAGTGAGTCTGTCGGCAGGGGGCACACCGGGGAGCTGTTTTTT.

The chain combines TRBV4-1 with TRBJ2-1; TRBD2 matches 7 bases. CDR3 length: 19 amino acids. Germline V gene lookup returns CDR1 MGHRA and CDR2 YSYEKL. J gave up 4 bases and V 5 bases, and 20 bases lay outside the gene matches. The CDR3 loop reads CASSSFPVSLAESYNEQFF. DNA of the CDR3: TGCGCCAGCAGCTCCTTCCCGGTAAGCCTAGCGGAGTCATACAATGAGCAGTTCTTC.

The genes are TRBV19 and TRBJ2-3; 9 bases fit TRBD2. The CDR3 runs 15 residues. With V trimmed by 5 bases and J by 6 bases, 9 bases remained unmatched. Germline CDR1 is LNHDA and CDR2 is SQIVND (reference sequence). In DNA, the CDR3 is TGTGCCAGTAGTCCTTGGACTAGCGTTTCGGATACGCAGTATTTT. Its protein is CASSPWTSVSDTQYF. Variable domain in full (rest from reference TRBV19 and TRBJ2-3): DGGITQSPKYLFRKEGQNVTLSCEQNLNHDAMYWYRQDPGQGLRLIYYSQIVNDFQKGDIAEGYSVSREKKESFPLTVTSAQKNPTAFYLCASSPWTSVSDTQYFGPGTRLTVL.

CDR3: CAISESIASGSYEQYF. CDR3 bases: TGTGCCATCAGTGAGTCTATCGCTAGCGGGTCCTACGAGCAGTACTTC. V is TRBV10-3 and J is TRBJ2-7; 8 bases line up with TRBD2. CDR1 and CDR2 (germline): ENHRY, SYGVKD. V was pared by 0 bases and J by 1 base, with 5 bases of the junction left unmatched. This CDR3 is 16 amino acids long.

The chain recombines TRBV7-2 with TRBJ1-5; 7 nucleotides line up with TRBD1. The CDR3 has 19 residues. J lost 5 bases, V lost 0 bases, and 16 bases had no gene match. CDR1 is SGHTA, CDR2 FQGNSA, per germline. Written as DNA, the CDR3 is TGTGCCAGCAGCTTAGCGCGGAGGGGGCGCGGTCCGACTGATCAGCCCCAGCATTTT. Its translation is CASSLARRGRGPTDQPQHF.

The rearrangement links TRBV19 to TRBJ1-2; TRBD1 matches at 7 bases. J was trimmed by 3 bases and V by 5 bases; bases with no gene match: 6. Germline CDR1 and CDR2: LNHDA and SQIVND (reference sequence). The CDR3 loop spans 14 amino acids. Written as DNA, the CDR3 is TGTGCCAGTAGTCCTACAGGGGCGGACTATGGCTACACCTTC. Amino acids: CASSPTGADYGYTF.

The J gene is TRBJ2-3, the V gene TRBV7-9, with D perhaps TRBD2 (5 bases). The germline V gene has CDR1 SEHNR and CDR2 FQNEAQ (reference sequence). This CDR3 has 14 residues. V was cut by 4 bases and J by 7 bases, with 15 bases left in between. CDR3 in DNA: TGTGCCAGCAGCTCCTCCACTAGTCACCATACGCAGTATTTT. Protein product: CASSSSTSHHTQYF.

This clone has just a few counts. The chain uses TRBV29-1 and TRBJ2-3, with D tentatively TRBD2 (6 bases). CDR3 length: 13 amino acids. V gave up 6 bases and J gave up 2 bases, with 12 bases separating them. CDR1 is SQVTM, CDR2 ANQGSEA, per germline. CDR3 nucleotides: TGCAGCGTGGGGGACTCTTACACAGATACGCAGTATTTT. Its protein is CSVGDSYTDTQYF.

The chain links TRBV7-3 to TRBJ2-7; D perhaps matches TRBD1 (6 bases). The V and J ends lost 5 bases and 2 bases respectively, with 13 bases between them. Germline assignment: CDR1 SGHTA and CDR2 FQGTGA. The CDR3 length is 14 residues. CDR3 in amino acids: CASSPGQGTYEQYF. CDR3 bases: TGTGCCAGCAGCCCGGGGCAGGGGACCTACGAGCAGTACTTC. The variable domain in full, with the rest retrieved from reference TRBV7-3 and TRBJ2-7, is GAGVSQTPSNKVTEKGKYVELRCDPISGHTALYWYRQSLGQGPEFLIYFQGTGAADDSGLPNDRFFAVRPEGSVSTLKIQRTERGDSAVYLCASSPGQGTYEQYFGPGTRLTVT.

This clone was observed a single time. The chain carries TRBV9 and TRBJ1-1; 8 bases match TRBD1. J was trimmed by 1 base and V by 5 bases; bases with no gene match: 4. Germline V gene lookup returns CDR1 SGDLS and CDR2 YYNGEE. The CDR3 has 14 residues. The CDR3 region has the DNA TGTGCCAGCAGGGGGACAGGTACGAACACTGAAGCTTTCTTT. Its translation is CASRGTGTNTEAFF.

In this sample, this clone turned up a few times. V gene TRBV21-1 combines with J gene TRBJ1-1. TRBV21-1 is marked as a pseudogene. The CDR3 has 11 amino acids. The chain's CDR3 is CARRVRSEAFF. The CDR3 DNA sequence: TGTGCCCGTCGGGTCCGGAGTGAAGCTTTCTTT.

V is TRBV11-2 and J is TRBJ1-2; 8 bases align to TRBD1. The CDR3 is made up of 15 amino acids. Germline V gives CDR1 SGHAT, CDR2 FQNNGV. The ends lost 3 bases at V and 7 bases at J; junction bases unmatched: 10. In DNA, the CDR3 is TGTGCCAGCAGCTTCTCTCAGGGGGCTTTAGGTGGCTACACCTTC. It translates to CASSFSQGALGGYTF.

This clone was seen only a few times. The J gene is TRBJ1-5, the V gene TRBV6-6, with 7 positions matching TRBD1. The germline gives CDR1 MNHNY, CDR2 SVGAGI (reference sequence). J gave up 7 bases and V 6 bases, and 12 bases lay outside the gene matches. The CDR3 runs 15 residues. CDR3 protein: CASRNRGSDNQPQHF. CDR3 nucleotide sequence: TGTGCCAGCAGAAACAGGGGTTCGGACAACCAGCCCCAGCATTTT.

The chain is built from TRBV5-1 and TRBJ2-3; possible D gene TRBD1, 5 bases. This CDR3 is built from 12 residues. CDR1 and CDR2 (germline): SGHRS, YFSETQ. V lost 0 bases, J lost 6 bases, and 5 bases lay in between. The CDR3 nucleotides read TGCGCCAGCAGCTTGGAGGGGGATACGCAGTATTTT. It translates to CASSLEGDTQYF.

This chain connects TRBV3-1 (or the pseudogene TRBV3-2) to TRBJ1-3, with D possibly matching TRBD1 (5 bases). Germline CDR1 reads LGHDT; CDR2 reads YNNKEL (reference sequence). The germline V and J ends were trimmed by 0 bases and 2 bases, with 23 bases remaining between them. The CDR3 consists of 20 residues. The CDR3: CASSQDLLGARRHPGNTIYF. The CDR3 coding sequence is TGTGCCAGCAGCCAAGATCTTTTAGGGGCGCGCCGTCATCCTGGAAACACCATATATTTT.

V and J are TRBV6-5 and TRBJ2-7, with 7 bases aligning to TRBD2. The CDR3 sequence is 14 residues long. Germline loops: CDR1 MNHEY, CDR2 SVGAGI. The V gene end was trimmed by 5 bases and the J gene end by 6 bases; junction bases not matched to a gene: 10. The CDR3 DNA reads as TGTGCCAGCAGTCGGGGGGAGGGACCGGGCGAGCAGTACTTC. Translated, it gives CASSRGEGPGEQYF.

This chain links TRBV10-1 with TRBJ1-2; 7 bases match TRBD1. Germline lookup yields CDR1 WNHNN and CDR2 SYGVQD (reference sequence). The CDR3 contains 14 residues. V dropped 6 bases and J dropped 1; count of bases not matched to a gene: 5. The CDR3 sequence: CASSMGQFNYGYTF. The CDR3 DNA sequence: TGCGCCAGCAGCATGGGACAGTTTAACTATGGCTACACCTTC.

The chain employs TRBV10-1 and TRBJ2-5; D may be TRBD2 (6 bases). The CDR3 has 14 amino acids. The germline V gene encodes CDR1 WNHNN and CDR2 SYGVQD (reference sequence). The V and J ends lost 4 bases and 7 bases respectively, with 16 bases between them. The CDR3 reads CASSAAGTGGTQYF. The DNA of the CDR3 is TGCGCCAGCAGTGCCGCGGGGACGGGCGGGACCCAGTACTTC.

This clone was counted a single time. The gene calls are TRBV3-1 (or the pseudogene TRBV3-2) and TRBJ1-1; D unresolved. The V and J ends lost 0 bases and 8 bases respectively, with 16 bases between them. Germline CDR1 LGHDT, CDR2 YNNKEL (reference sequence). This CDR3 is 15 amino acids long. This CDR3 is CASSQDPGGSEEAFF. CDR3 coding DNA: TGTGCCAGCAGCCAAGATCCGGGAGGGAGCGAAGAAGCTTTCTTT.

This clone was counted between two and nine times. DNA for the CDR3: TGTGCCAGCAGTTGGTTCGGGACAGGGGGCGGGGGGGAGCAGTTCTTC. Translated: CASSWFGTGGGGEQFF. The rearrangement joins TRBV27 to TRBJ2-1; 12 nucleotides agree with TRBD1. The CDR3 has 16 residues. CDR1 is MNHEY and CDR2 is SMNVEV in the germline V gene (reference sequence). With V trimmed by 4 bases and J by 10 bases, 11 bases remained unmatched.